Sequencing of this TCR beta chain was carried out in a study of shared clonotypes between healthy human individuals. Execution of the assay was at deep level. Some clones are missing from TCRdb's copy, which holds only in-frame ones; the method was immunoSEQ multiplex PCR. The sample has some 1 million clones; about 75% are singletons. This CDR3 has 13 residues. Germline V gene data show CDR1 as SGHTA and CDR2 as FQGNSA. V gave up 2 bases and J gave up 4 bases, with 8 bases separating them. In the CD4+ fraction, cells were divided into CD45RA+ naive and CD45RA-negative memory subsets. Source material: memory CD4+ T cells sorted from blood. Subset reported: CD45RA-negative fraction. The sequence was collected from a man aged 18 to 35 in good health. V usage is TRBV7-2 and J usage is TRBJ1-2; D unclear. This chain's CDR3 is CASSLPLGYGYTF. CDR3 bases: TGTGCCAGCAGCTTACCGCTTGGCTATGGCTACACCTTC.